One and the same sample provided the 14 T cell receptor beta chains below, sequenced in a study of blood T cells in healthy people across ages. Sample-barcoded 5' priming and a J-beta primer mix drove a second PCR of about 6 to 12 cycles. TCRdb called the 5' RACE reads again in MiXCR, with one record for every CDR3 protein. The sample lists around 2 million distinct CDR3 sequences; roughly two fifths were seen once. Sequencing was done on a sample of blood. These receptors all come from a human donor in good health.

The chain combines TRBV15 with TRBJ2-4; D may be TRBD1 (6 bases). Germline CDR1 reads LNHNV; CDR2 reads YYDKDF (reference sequence). The CDR3 totals 15 residues. V was clipped by 0 bases and J by 6 bases, with 12 bases between them. In DNA, the CDR3 is TGTGCCACCAGCAGAGATGGGGCAGGGGTAAACATTCAGTACTTC. Amino acids: CATSRDGAGVNIQYF.

This clonotype showed up just a few times. The CDR3 DNA sequence: TGTGCCAGCAGTTACTCGACGGGGGAGACCCAGTACTTC. It encodes CASSYSTGETQYF. The chain couples TRBV6-6 to TRBJ2-5, with D perhaps TRBD2 (5 bases). Germline V CDR1 and CDR2: MNHNY, SVGAGI (reference sequence). The CDR3 totals 13 residues. The V gene lost 0 bases and the J gene lost 5 bases, with 7 bases spanning the gap.

The CDR3: CASRGPAADTQYF. The CDR3 DNA reads as TGTGCCTCCCGCGGTCCTGCCGCGGATACGCAGTATTTT. The chain has TRBV24-1 and TRBJ2-3, with no clear D. This CDR3 is 13 amino acids long. V dropped 12 bases and J dropped 6 bases, with 18 bases sitting between them. Germline CDR1 KGHDR, CDR2 SFDVKD.

The V and J genes are TRBV29-1 and TRBJ2-1, with 7 bases fitting TRBD2. Germline values: CDR1 SQVTM, CDR2 ANQGSEA. This CDR3 has 16 amino acids. After removal of 6 bases from V and 5 bases from J, the junction contained 16 bases not matched to a gene. CDR3 bases: TGCAGCGTAGACGCCCTTGGGAGGGGAGAAAACAATGAGCAGTTCTTC. Encoded protein: CSVDALGRGENNEQFF.

Only one count was recorded for this clonotype. The chain employs TRBV2 and TRBJ1-2; D is uncertain. Germline V gives CDR1 SNHLY, CDR2 FYNNEI. The CDR3 totals 14 residues. Trimming shortened V by 4 bases and J by 7 bases, and 16 bases separated the two germline ends. The CDR3 region is CASSGFGLAGGYTF. DNA of the CDR3: TGTGCCAGCAGTGGGTTCGGTCTGGCCGGTGGCTACACCTTC.

The V and J genes are TRBV7-2 and TRBJ2-7; D possibly corresponds to TRBD2 (5 bases). The CDR3 is made up of 12 amino acids. CDR1 and CDR2 (germline): SGHTA, FQGNSA. The V end lost 4 bases, the J end lost 5 bases, and 9 bases lay between the germline ends. CDR3 amino acids: CASSSVGNEQYF. The CDR3 DNA reads TGTGCCAGCAGCTCCGTCGGGAACGAGCAGTACTTC.

In this sample, this clonotype turned up a few times. This rearrangement joins TRBV5-4 to TRBJ1-1; possibly TRBD1 for D (5 bases). This CDR3 contains 16 residues. Germline V gene sequence: CDR1 SGHNT, CDR2 YYREEE (reference sequence). Trimming took off 0 bases at V and 1 base at J, with 13 bases between the two ends. This CDR3 is CASSLGGAGGNTEAFF. The CDR3 bases are TGTGCCAGCAGCTTGGGGGGCGCAGGAGGGAACACTGAAGCTTTCTTT.

The chain couples TRBV6-2 or TRBV6-3 to TRBJ2-7; TRBD1 matches at 9 bases. The junction had 10 bases not matched to a gene; V was cut back by 5 bases and J by 5 bases. CDR1 and CDR2 from the germline V gene are MNHEY and SVGEGT. This CDR3 contains 15 residues. CDR3 in amino acids: CASSRPGQGINEQYF. The CDR3 nucleotides read TGTGCCAGCAGTCGACCGGGACAGGGTATCAACGAGCAGTACTTC.

The J gene is TRBJ1-4, the V gene TRBV11-2, with 10 bases identical to TRBD1. Per the germline V gene, CDR1 is SGHAT and CDR2 is FQNNGV. V shed 4 bases and J 3 bases; nucleotides not matched to a gene: 5. CDR3 size: 16 residues. The CDR3 DNA reads as TGTGCCAGCAGCTCGGGACAGGGGCCCTCTAATGAAAAACTGTTTTTT. Translating gives CASSSGQGPSNEKLFF.

This clonotype occurred a few times. This chain uses TRBV27 with TRBJ1-1, with TRBD1 as a possible D gene (6 bases). This CDR3 has 16 amino acids. Per the germline V gene, CDR1 is MNHEY and CDR2 is SMNVEV (reference sequence). V shed 5 bases and J shed 1 base, with 17 bases lying between them. CDR3 sequence (DNA): TGTGCCAGCAGTCCAATCGGCAGGGGATCGAACACTGAAGCTTTCTTT. This gives the protein CASSPIGRGSNTEAFF.

This clonotype was observed a few times. V gene TRBV20-1 combines with J gene TRBJ2-5; 8 bases are a match to TRBD1. V dropped 4 bases and J dropped 3; count of bases not matched to a gene: 4. The germline gives CDR1 DFQATT, CDR2 SNEGSKA (reference sequence). The CDR3 length is 13 residues. CDR3 protein: CSATQGAEETQYF. In nucleotides, the CDR3 is TGCAGTGCTACTCAGGGGGCTGAAGAGACCCAGTACTTC.

The genes are TRBV28 and TRBJ2-7; D is possibly TRBD1 or TRBD2 (5 bases each). V gave up 2 bases and J gave up 6 bases, with 20 bases separating them. The CDR3 extends over 16 amino acids. Germline V gene lookup returns CDR1 MDHEN and CDR2 SYDVKM. This CDR3 is CASSLEGPILGSEQYF. The CDR3 nucleotides are TGTGCCAGCAGTTTAGAGGGGCCCATATTGGGTTCCGAGCAGTACTTC. Filled out from reference TRBV28 and TRBJ2-7, the complete variable domain reads DVKVTQSSRYLVKRTGEKVFLECVQDMDHENMFWYRQDPGLGLRLIYFSYDVKMKEKGDIPEGYSVSREKKERFSLILESASTNQTSMYLCASSLEGPILGSEQYFGPGTRLTVT.

The chain couples TRBV5-6 to TRBJ2-5; D call uncertain. The CDR3 is 11 residues long. Trimming shortened V by 2 bases and J by 13 bases, and 12 bases separated the two germline ends. Germline V CDR1 and CDR2: SGHDT, YYEEEE. The CDR3 coding sequence is TGTGCCAGCAGCTTTGGGAAGGCCCTGTACTTC. It encodes CASSFGKALYF.

J is TRBJ1-1 and V is TRBV5-1, with a tentative D call TRBD1 (5 bases). CDR3 length: 15 residues. Germline CDR1 is SGHRS and CDR2 is YFSETQ. Trimming took off 0 bases at V and 10 bases at J, with 19 bases between the two ends. The CDR3 region is CASSLGSDKTLGAFF. The CDR3 DNA follows: TGCGCCAGCAGCTTGGGGTCGGACAAAACTTTAGGAGCTTTCTTT. The full variable domain, in which reference TRBV5-1 and TRBJ1-1 provide the parts outside the CDR3, is KAGVTQTPRYLIKTRGQQVTLSCSPISGHRSVSWYQQTPGQGLQFLFEYFSETQRNKGNFPGRFSGRQFSNSRSEMNVSTLELGDSALYLCASSLGSDKTLGAFFGQGTRLTVV.